This T cell receptor (beta chain) was recovered during a study of T-cell reconstitution after alpha-beta-depleted transplantation in children. This CDR3 has 15 amino acids. V was trimmed by 5 bases and J by 5 bases, leaving 18 bases between them. CDR1 is LNHDA, CDR2 SQIVND, per germline (reference sequence). In the case of this clonotype: Its antigen remains unknown.

Unique molecular identifiers were used in preparing the TCRbeta library. TCRdb fed the PCR reads into MiXCR, producing one record per CDR3 protein. The top ten hold over 25% of the sample, which has around 420,000 distinct CDR3 sequences, around 15% seen once. Study-level findings and limits: One year after transplant, T-cell counts and diversity came mostly from newly produced T cells. Two months or so post-transplant, alpha-beta T cells reportedly derived from several hundred expanded graft clones. Diversity of TCRbeta at day 60 was high in some patients, arising from surviving recipient T cells and thymic progenitors.

The sequence came from a boy in the first two years of life who had a stem cell transplant for Wiskott-Aldrich syndrome, so the T cells may come from the graft donor. Sequencing used PBMCs, mostly from graft donor cells, obtained 360 days after TCRalphabeta/CD19-depleted stem cell transplant. The rearrangement joins TRBV19 to TRBJ2-5; D perhaps matches TRBD2 (5 bases). The CDR3 loop reads CASSVGLSISETQYF. Here the CDR3 DNA reads TGTGCCAGTAGTGTCGGACTGTCTATCTCGGAGACCCAGTACTTC.